The rows below give T cell receptor beta chains drawn from one sample of a study of T cells expressing NK-cell markers. TCRdb reprocessed the 5' RACE reads; each CDR3 protein has one entry and no DNA is given. The table gives under 600,000 distinct CDR3 sequences; the top ten clones make up roughly 1.4% of it. The sample was blood T cells: a sorted CD56 or NKG2C T cell subset, CD4+ or CD8+ T cells, or bulk PBMC T cells (not recorded which). These receptors all come from a woman aged 45 to 65 in good health. The CDR3 runs from the conserved cysteine through the conserved F or W.

J	V	CDR3
TRBJ2-1	TRBV2	CASSGGLAGGKSEQFF
TRBJ1-1	TRBV27	CASSSPRGTEAFF
TRBJ2-3	TRBV5-5	CASSSVGGDTQYF
TRBJ2-7	TRBV7-9	CASSLATGFVYEQYF
TRBJ1-2	TRBV5-1	CASSPGPSQGYGYTF
TRBJ2-2	TRBV5-1	CASVAGQNTGELFF
TRBJ2-3	TRBV11-2	CASSLEGAGAITDTQYF
TRBJ2-1	TRBV2	CASSGAGESSYNEQFF
TRBJ2-2	TRBV12-3/TRBV12-4	CASSPTRTGELFF
TRBJ1-1	TRBV7-9	CASSLGKLDTEAFF
TRBJ2-4	TRBV7-9	CASSEPGQGPNIQYF
TRBJ1-1	TRBV24-1	CATSDWGNTEAFF
TRBJ2-1	TRBV20-1	CSAREVTGTSVYNEQFF
TRBJ2-2	TRBV5-4	CASSLGAGASNTGELFF
TRBJ2-1	TRBV7-9	CASSYGAGLTYYNEQFF
TRBJ2-7	TRBV20-1	CSARDRIAGRSEQYF
TRBJ2-3	TRBV6-4	CASSGQRGPTDTQYF
TRBJ1-1	TRBV29-1	CSVEFPGVTEAFF
TRBJ1-1	TRBV7-9	CASRGRDTEAFF
TRBJ2-3	TRBV4-1	CASSLRGALGNTDTQYF
TRBJ1-1	TRBV7-2	CASSLFRGTPEAFF
TRBJ2-1	TRBV7-9	CASSPRLGTSNEQFF
TRBJ2-3	TRBV7-9	CASSQQLGGTQYF
TRBJ1-2	TRBV12-3/TRBV12-4	CASSLVSAYGYTF
TRBJ1-5	TRBV20-1	CSAIPVRGGSNQPQHF
TRBJ2-1	TRBV29-1	CSVETSGRRYEQFF
TRBJ1-6	TRBV3-1	CASSQVTGWGNNSPLHF
TRBJ2-5	TRBV2	CASSESGKRETQYF
TRBJ2-5	TRBV5-1	CASRYRSLQETQYF
TRBJ2-3	TRBV7-2	CASSLVRLTDTQYF
TRBJ1-1	TRBV3-1	CASSRRVVGGPTEAFF
TRBJ2-1	TRBV6-2/TRBV6-3	CASSLRGRLGDEQFF
TRBJ2-1	TRBV6-5	CASSEGTSFEQFF
TRBJ2-3	TRBV2	CASSPVIRTDTQYF
TRBJ2-1	TRBV7-7	CASSLVGSGMGNEQFF
TRBJ1-2	TRBV10-3	CAITRTGEVGGYTF
TRBJ2-3	TRBV10-2	CASSESTSPDTQYF
TRBJ2-5	TRBV5-5	CASSWGLAGGQETQYF
TRBJ2-5	TRBV7-8	CASSTWTEGETQYF
TRBJ1-2	TRBV7-2	CASSLTFLYGYTF
TRBJ2-7	TRBV5-1	CASSNIAGGPRYEQYF
TRBJ2-3	TRBV11-1	CASSLEERTDTQYF
TRBJ2-1	TRBV24-1	CATSDSYRASLNEQFF
TRBJ2-7	TRBV12-3/TRBV12-4	CASSLVSGYEQYF
TRBJ2-1	TRBV5-1	CASTPTPAGGPPYNEQFF
TRBJ1-5	TRBV20-1	CSARELIYGNQPQHF
TRBJ1-6	TRBV20-1	CSARLYPGQYNSPLHF
TRBJ2-1	TRBV20-1	CSAREFQLDNEQFF
TRBJ2-2	TRBV9	CASSPGVYRSTGELFF
TRBJ1-6	TRBV20-1	CSAKKTGAGNSPLHF
TRBJ2-7	TRBV5-1	CASSFSRAMKSYEQYF
TRBJ2-3	TRBV20-1	CSARVRLEGTSTDTQYF
TRBJ1-2	TRBV5-1	CASSSVGFYGYTF
TRBJ2-5	TRBV5-1	CASSRAGGIQETQYF
TRBJ2-2	TRBV18	CASSSTGGLNTGELFF